The T cell receptor beta chain under discussion was sequenced for a study of shared clonotypes between healthy human individuals. This clone was counted a few times. Data came from immunoSEQ multiplex PCR; TCRdb stores just in-frame clones and leaves some out. The top ten hold over 1% of the sample, which has 1.6 million or so clones, roughly 95% seen once. Germline CDR1 and CDR2: SGDLS and YYNGEE. The CDR3 runs to 14 residues. With 0 bases removed from V and 0 bases from J, the gap between germline ends came to 6 bases. The sequence derives from a man younger than 40 in good health. The chain couples TRBV9 to TRBJ1-1; D gene unclear. Sequenced material: naive CD4+ T cells sorted from blood. This sample's subset: CD45RA+ positively selected. Written as DNA, the CDR3 is TGTGCCAGCAGCGTAGGGCCGGTGAACACTGAAGCTTTCTTT. Amino acids: CASSVGPVNTEAFF.